What follows are 12 T cell receptor beta chains derived from one specimen sequenced in a study of T cells after yellow fever vaccination. MiXCR, applied by TCRdb to the 5' RACE reads, yields one record per CDR3 protein. The sample consists of 65,000 to 90,000 distinct CDR3 sequences, 7.7% of them appearing once. The starting material was CD8+ T cells sorted from PBMCs, obtained on the day of the yellow fever booster vaccination. These receptors were taken from a man under 40 who received the YFV17D yellow fever vaccine.

This clonotype has just a few counts. The chain carries TRBV3-1 and TRBJ1-6; D gene uncertain. V was trimmed by 1 base and J by 8 bases, leaving 12 bases between them. CDR3 length equals 15 residues. Germline V CDR1 and CDR2: LGHDT, YNNKEL (reference sequence). The CDR3 loop is CASSQVDHPDSPLHF. The CDR3 DNA follows: TGTGCCAGCAGCCAAGTAGACCATCCGGATTCACCCCTCCACTTT.

V and J are TRBV24-1 and TRBJ2-3; D remains ambiguous. The V gene's germline CDR1 is KGHDR and CDR2 SFDVKD. The germline V and J ends were trimmed by 1 base and 3 bases, with 7 bases remaining between them. The CDR3 has 14 residues. Here the CDR3 DNA reads TGTGCCACCAGTGATTTAGAGGAGACAGATACGCAGTATTTT. This codes for CATSDLEETDTQYF.

The J gene is TRBJ2-5, the V gene TRBV6-5, with D uncertain. Trimming cost V 10 bases and J 1 base, with 7 bases left between them. The CDR3 consists of 11 residues. Germline CDR1 reads MNHEY; CDR2 reads SVGAGI. The CDR3: CAIGVQETQYF. DNA for the CDR3: TGTGCCATTGGGGTCCAAGAGACCCAGTACTTC.

In this sample, this clonotype turned up many times. The chain has TRBV23-1 and TRBJ2-3; the D gene could be TRBD1 or TRBD2 (6 bases each). TRBV23-1 is flagged as an ORF with uncertain function. The CDR3 is 14 amino acids. V was shortened by 6 bases and J by 1 base, with 11 bases between the two germline ends. CDR3 coding DNA: TGCGCCAGCAGCCGTAGGGGGGGCACAGATACGCAGTATTTT. Translating it yields CASSRRGGTDTQYF.

This clonotype showed up just a few times. The chain joins TRBV6-1 to TRBJ2-1, with TRBD2 matching 8 bases. V dropped 6 bases and J dropped 0; count of bases not matched to a gene: 7. Germline lookup yields CDR1 MNHNS and CDR2 SASEGT. The CDR3 totals 16 residues. The CDR3 protein is CASRAESGSSYNEQFF. DNA for the CDR3: TGTGCCAGCAGAGCGGAAAGCGGGAGCTCCTACAATGAGCAGTTCTTC.

The genes are TRBV5-1 and TRBJ2-7; 7 nucleotides match TRBD2. This CDR3 spans 16 amino acids. Germline V CDR1 and CDR2: SGHRS, YFSETQ. V lost 2 bases and J lost 2; bases outside the gene matches: 10. This CDR3 is CASSFGGGRGTYEQYF. The CDR3 nucleotides read TGCGCCAGCAGCTTTGGAGGCGGGAGAGGGACCTACGAGCAGTACTTC.

There are a few counts of this clonotype. In DNA form, the CDR3 reads TGCAGTGCTAGAGTAGCGCTTCAGCAGTACTTC. Residues: CSARVALQQYF. This chain joins TRBV20-1 and TRBJ2-7, with a possible D match to TRBD2 (5 bases). The ends were cut back, 1 base at V and 8 bases at J, with 9 bases in the middle. The CDR3 consists of 11 residues. Germline CDR1 reads DFQATT; CDR2 reads SNEGSKA (reference sequence).

The chain employs TRBV7-9 and TRBJ2-5; tentatively, D is TRBD2 (5 bases). This CDR3 spans 14 amino acids. V lost 4 bases to trimming and J lost 2 bases, with 11 bases between them. Germline V gene lookup returns CDR1 SEHNR and CDR2 FQNEAQ (reference sequence). The CDR3 region has the DNA TGTGCCAGCAGCTCCCTGGGAGTACAAGAGACCCAGTACTTC. It specifies CASSSLGVQETQYF.

This clonotype was counted a few times. This chain links TRBV6-2 or TRBV6-3 with TRBJ1-2; D is unclear. Germline loops: CDR1 MNHEY, CDR2 SVGEGT. The CDR3 extends over 13 amino acids. V shed 8 bases and J shed 2 bases, with 12 bases lying between them. In DNA, the CDR3 is TGTGCCAGCTCTACAGCGGAAAACTATGGCTACACCTTC. Its protein is CASSTAENYGYTF.

In DNA, the CDR3 is TGCAGTGCTAGAGGCCTAGCGGGGGTTGGGGCCAACGTCCTGACTTTC. Encoded protein: CSARGLAGVGANVLTF. The chain has TRBV20-1 and TRBJ2-6; 10 bases map to TRBD2. Germline V CDR1 and CDR2: DFQATT, SNEGSKA (reference sequence). Losses at the gene ends were 1 base for V and 3 bases for J; bases not matched to a gene: 3. The length of the CDR3 is 16 residues.

This clonotype was counted ten times or more. The rearrangement joins TRBV6-5 to TRBJ2-1; 14 bases are shared with TRBD2. The CDR3 extends over 19 amino acids. Germline V gene sequence: CDR1 MNHEY, CDR2 SVGAGI. Trimming took 2 bases from V and 0 from J; bases not matched to a gene: 6. In nucleotides, the CDR3 is TGTGCCAGCAGTTACCCGACTAGCGGGAGGGAGAGCTCCTACAATGAGCAGTTCTTC. It yields the protein CASSYPTSGRESSYNEQFF.

The chain combines TRBV6-1 with TRBJ2-7; D remains unclear. Trimming cost V 5 bases and J 2 bases, with 13 bases left between them. Germline CDR1 MNHNS, CDR2 SASEGT. The length of the CDR3 is 14 residues. CDR3 nucleotides: TGTGCCAGCAGTCCACCGGATAAGCCCTACGAGCAGTACTTC. Its translation: CASSPPDKPYEQYF.